A single sample gave rise to the 29 T cell receptor beta chains below, sequenced in a study of OX40 agonist ivuxolimab in advanced cancers. Sequencing was performed with immunoSEQ multiplex PCR; in TCRdb, only in-frame clones are kept and a portion is missing. The top ten hold 0.33% of the sample, which has tens of thousands of clones, 89% seen once. Material: CD4+ or CD8+ T cells sorted from blood, obtained in a trial of the OX40 agonist ivuxolimab. Receptors originate from an adult with an advanced solid tumor such as melanoma, head and neck, liver or kidney cancer.

The V gene is TRBV7-3, the J gene TRBJ2-3; D remains unclear. The germline CDR1 and CDR2 sequences are SGHTA and FQGTGA. Trimming removed 1 base from V and 1 base from J, with 9 bases in between. CDR3 size: 15 residues. DNA of the CDR3: TGTGCCAGCAGCTTAATGGGAACGGGCACAGATACGCAGTATTTT. It codes for CASSLMGTGTDTQYF.

The J gene is TRBJ2-7, the V gene TRBV5-4; 8 bases match TRBD1. With 5 bases clipped from V and 5 bases from J, the junction kept 9 bases outside the gene matches. This CDR3 is 14 amino acids long. CDR1 is SGHNT and CDR2 is YYREEE in the germline V gene (reference sequence). For the CDR3, the DNA is TGTGCCAGCAGGATGGCCAGGGGGCTTGACGAGCAGTACTTC. Its protein is CASRMARGLDEQYF.

The chain employs TRBV2 and TRBJ2-3; a possible D gene is TRBD2 (6 bases). V lost 4 bases, J lost 3 bases, and 11 bases lay in between. The V gene's germline CDR1 is SNHLY and CDR2 FYNNEI. The CDR3 length is 14 residues. The CDR3 region is CASSVEGRTDTQYF. For the CDR3, the DNA is TGTGCCAGCAGTGTGGAGGGCCGGACAGATACGCAGTATTTT.

The chain joins TRBV28 to TRBJ2-5, with 15 bases fitting TRBD2. The CDR3 is 18 amino acids. The V and J ends lost 5 bases and 5 bases, in that order; junction bases with no gene match: 12. Germline CDR1 is MDHEN and CDR2 is SYDVKM. This CDR3 is CASSRTGTSGRNWETQYF. CDR3 in DNA: TGTGCCAGCAGTCGCACCGGGACTAGCGGGAGGAACTGGGAGACCCAGTACTTC.

The chain recombines TRBV5-1 with TRBJ1-1; tentative D call: TRBD1 (5 bases). V shed 0 bases and J shed 6 bases, with 12 bases lying between them. Germline CDR1 and CDR2: SGHRS and YFSETQ. The CDR3 runs 14 residues. The CDR3 bases are TGCGCCAGCAGCTTGGGGGGCATCGGGGCTGAAGCTTTCTTT. Translation gives CASSLGGIGAEAFF.

The chain joins TRBV13 to TRBJ2-1; 9 bases map to TRBD2. Germline lookup yields CDR1 PRHDT and CDR2 FYEKMQ (reference sequence). J gave up 6 bases and V 3 bases, and 6 bases lay outside the gene matches. The CDR3 consists of 15 residues. The CDR3, as DNA: TGTGCCAGCAGCTTCCAGCGGGGGGCCGGCAATGAGCAGTTCTTC. Protein sequence: CASSFQRGAGNEQFF.

The V and J genes are TRBV7-2 and TRBJ2-7; D might be TRBD2 (6 bases). V lost 3 bases, J lost 1 base, and 19 bases lay in between. The CDR3 is made up of 17 amino acids. Germline CDR1 and CDR2: SGHTA and FQGNSA. DNA for the CDR3: TGTGCCAGCAGCTTCTCGGGCGCGGGGCTAATATCCTACGAGCAGTACTTC. Its translation is CASSFSGAGLISYEQYF.

The J gene is TRBJ2-5, the V gene TRBV7-2; 10 nucleotides align to TRBD2. This CDR3 contains 15 residues. The V segment lost 2 bases and the J segment 5 bases; nucleotides outside the gene matches: 5. Looked up from germline, CDR1 is SGHTA and CDR2 is FQGNSA. The CDR3 coding sequence is TGTGCCAGCAGCTTACCGCTAGCGGGAGTTGAGACCCAGTACTTC. This encodes CASSLPLAGVETQYF. The full variable domain, with the rest looked up from reference TRBV7-2 and TRBJ2-5, is GAGVSQSPSNKVTEKGKDVELRCDPISGHTALYWYRQSLGQGLEFLIYFQGNSAPDKSGLPSDRFSAERTGGSVSTLTIQRTQQEDSAVYLCASSLPLAGVETQYFGPGTRLLVL.

The chain carries TRBV30 and TRBJ2-5; D gene uncertain. From germline, CDR1 is GTSNPN and CDR2 SVGIG (reference sequence). Trimming pared 6 bases from V and 4 bases from J, leaving 6 bases between. This CDR3 comprises 10 residues. The CDR3 sequence is CACHLETQYF. The CDR3 DNA sequence: TGTGCCTGTCATTTAGAGACCCAGTACTTC.

The V and J genes are TRBV9 and TRBJ2-5; no definite D call. Trimming shortened V by 3 bases and J by 4 bases, and 10 bases separated the two germline ends. Germline V gene sequence: CDR1 SGDLS, CDR2 YYNGEE. The CDR3 contains 13 residues. CDR3 bases: TGTGCCAGCAGCGGAATGCTTAGAGAGACCCAGTACTTC. Its translation: CASSGMLRETQYF.

A few counts support this clone. The chain recombines TRBV30 with TRBJ1-1; unclear D gene. The germline V gene encodes CDR1 GTSNPN and CDR2 SVGIG (reference sequence). The ends were cut back, 0 bases at V and 5 bases at J, with 16 bases in the middle. This CDR3 contains 15 residues. CDR3 in DNA: TGTGCCTGGAGTGTATACGGTGAGGTTGGGACTGAAGCTTTCTTT. It is translated as CAWSVYGEVGTEAFF.

The rearrangement uses TRBV12-5 and TRBJ1-2, with D maybe TRBD1 (5 bases). The CDR3 has 13 amino acids. The V and J ends lost 6 bases and 4 bases respectively, with 12 bases between them. Germline V gene lookup returns CDR1 LGHNT and CDR2 FRNRAP. CDR3 amino acids: CASGSSGTYGYTF. The CDR3 DNA follows: TGTGCTAGTGGCTCATCGGGGACCTATGGCTACACCTTC.

This chain uses TRBV7-3 with TRBJ1-1; 12 bases fit TRBD1. Germline loops: CDR1 SGHTA, CDR2 FQGTGA. The V and J ends lost 4 bases and 10 bases, in that order; junction bases with no gene match: 10. The CDR3 length is 15 residues. Here the CDR3 DNA reads TGTGCCAGCAGCTCCACCGGGACAGGGGGCGCGAGAGCTTTCTTT. Translating it yields CASSSTGTGGARAFF.

J is TRBJ1-1 and V is TRBV10-2; D gene ambiguous. The CDR3 extends over 13 amino acids. The V gene's germline CDR1 is WSHSY and CDR2 SAAADI. The V gene lost 7 bases and the J gene lost 8 bases, with 17 bases spanning the gap. The CDR3 sequence is CASTNQAPPEAFF. DNA of the CDR3: TGCGCCAGCACAAATCAAGCCCCTCCCGAAGCTTTCTTT.

The chain is built from TRBV4-1 and TRBJ2-2; D not certain. V gave up 1 base and J gave up 4 bases, with 7 bases separating them. From germline, CDR1 is MGHRA and CDR2 YSYEKL. The CDR3 contains 14 residues. The CDR3 protein is CASSQVGGTGELFF. DNA of the CDR3: TGCGCCAGCAGCCAAGTAGGCGGCACCGGGGAGCTGTTTTTT.

The chain has TRBV5-1 and TRBJ2-2; D is uncertain. CDR3 length: 15 residues. From germline, CDR1 is SGHRS and CDR2 YFSETQ. Trimming shortened V by 4 bases and J by 1 base, and 11 bases separated the two germline ends. The CDR3 DNA is TGCGCCAGCAGCCCGGACGGATTGAACACCGGGGAGCTGTTTTTT. Translation gives CASSPDGLNTGELFF.

Only one count was recorded for this clone. The chain employs TRBV5-4 and TRBJ1-4, with D maybe TRBD1 (5 bases). CDR1 is SGHNT and CDR2 is YYREEE in the germline V gene (reference sequence). V was trimmed by 4 bases and J by 4 bases, leaving 11 bases between them. The CDR3 is made up of 14 amino acids. CDR3 in DNA: TGTGCCAGCAGCCCGGGGACCTTTAATGAAAAACTGTTTTTT. Protein: CASSPGTFNEKLFF.

V and J are TRBV6-1 and TRBJ2-1; tentative D call: TRBD1 (5 bases). Germline values: CDR1 MNHNS, CDR2 SASEGT. V lost 10 bases to trimming and J lost 9 bases, with 16 bases between them. This CDR3 comprises 12 residues. Here the CDR3 DNA reads TGTGCCACCAAGGGGTCCCTGCGTGAGCAGTTCTTC. It codes for CATKGSLREQFF.

The chain carries TRBV9 and TRBJ2-1, with TRBD2 matching 14 bases. This CDR3 has 18 amino acids. The V and J ends lost 6 bases and 9 bases, in that order; junction bases with no gene match: 17. Germline V gene lookup returns CDR1 SGDLS and CDR2 YYNGEE. The CDR3 spells CASTPGLAGDRGSREQFF. CDR3 sequence (DNA): TGTGCCAGCACCCCGGGACTAGCGGGAGATCGCGGGAGCCGTGAGCAGTTCTTC.

The chain links TRBV27 to TRBJ1-2; no reliable D call. The V gene lost 0 bases and the J gene lost 4 bases, with 6 bases spanning the gap. Germline CDR1 is MNHEY and CDR2 is SMNVEV (reference sequence). The CDR3 is 13 residues long. Here the CDR3 reads CASSLSSLYGYTF. CDR3 bases: TGTGCCAGCAGTTTATCGTCCCTCTATGGCTACACCTTC.

The V gene is TRBV11-3, the J gene TRBJ2-3; perhaps TRBD2 as D (5 bases). Trimming cost V 2 bases and J 2 bases, with 8 bases left between them. CDR3 length: 14 amino acids. Germline V gene data show CDR1 as SGHNT and CDR2 as YENEEA. The CDR3 reads CASSLRGNTDTQYF. The CDR3 region has the DNA TGTGCCAGCAGCTTAAGAGGGAACACAGATACGCAGTATTTT.

The rearrangement links TRBV5-1 to TRBJ2-1, with 9 positions matching TRBD2. CDR1 SGHRS and CDR2 YFSETQ come from the germline V gene. Unmatched junction bases numbered 8, after V lost 4 bases and J lost 9 bases. The CDR3 sequence is 14 residues long. CDR3 sequence (DNA): TGCGCCAGCAGCGGTGGCGGGAGGGTCGGTGAGCAGTTCTTC. It codes for CASSGGGRVGEQFF.

In this sample, this clone turned up once. This chain connects TRBV19 to TRBJ1-1; possible D gene TRBD1, 6 bases. Trimming pared 5 bases from V and 9 bases from J, leaving 13 bases between. Per the germline V gene, CDR1 is LNHDA and CDR2 is SQIVND (reference sequence). CDR3 length: 12 amino acids. CDR3 in DNA: TGTGCCAGTAGTGGCGACAGGTGGAAAGCTTTCTTT. Residues: CASSGDRWKAFF. Together with reference TRBV19 and TRBJ1-1, the CDR3 gives the full variable domain: DGGITQSPKYLFRKEGQNVTLSCEQNLNHDAMYWYRQDPGQGLRLIYYSQIVNDFQKGDIAEGYSVSREKKESFPLTVTSAQKNPTAFYLCASSGDRWKAFFGQGTRLTVV.

This chain uses TRBV7-9 with TRBJ1-1; D gene unclear. The germline gives CDR1 SEHNR, CDR2 FQNEAQ (reference sequence). This CDR3 is 12 amino acids long. The germline V and J ends were trimmed by 5 bases and 4 bases, with 8 bases remaining between them. This CDR3 reads CASSPSGTEAFF. CDR3 nucleotide sequence: TGTGCCAGCAGCCCCTCCGGCACTGAAGCTTTCTTT. The variable domain in full, completed from reference TRBV7-9 and TRBJ1-1, reads DTGVSQNPRHKITKRGQNVTFRCDPISEHNRLYWYRQTLGQGPEFLTYFQNEAQLEKSRLLSDRFSAERPKGSFSTLEIQRTEQGDSAMYLCASSPSGTEAFFGQGTRLTVV.

This clone is a singleton in its sample. The genes are TRBV14 and TRBJ2-2, with a possible D match to TRBD2 (5 bases). The CDR3 consists of 15 residues. The V gene lost 2 bases and the J gene lost 2 bases, with 9 bases spanning the gap. Germline loops: CDR1 SGHDN, CDR2 FVKESK. The CDR3: CASSQNLANTGELFF. CDR3 nucleotides: TGTGCCAGCAGCCAAAACCTAGCTAACACCGGGGAGCTGTTTTTT.

This clone has a single count. The genes are TRBV9 and TRBJ2-1; 8 bases are shared with TRBD1. The germline V gene has CDR1 SGDLS and CDR2 YYNGEE. The CDR3 has 16 residues. Unmatched junction bases numbered 6, after V lost 4 bases and J lost 0 bases. The CDR3 loop reads CASSRGQASSYNEQFF. For the CDR3, the DNA is TGTGCCAGCAGCAGGGGACAGGCGAGCTCCTACAATGAGCAGTTCTTC.

The chain uses TRBV7-2 and TRBJ1-4; TRBD1 is a possible D gene (6 bases). The CDR3 contains 14 residues. From germline, CDR1 is SGHTA and CDR2 FQGNSA. Deletions cut 3 bases from V and 8 bases from J, with 13 bases between. The chain's CDR3 is CASSFEGRGEKLFF. The CDR3 DNA reads as TGTGCCAGCAGCTTTGAGGGCAGGGGCGAAAAACTGTTTTTT.

The V call is TRBV5-1, the J call TRBJ1-6, with D possibly being TRBD1 (6 bases). V gave up 3 bases and J gave up 7 bases, with 14 bases separating them. Germline assignment: CDR1 SGHRS and CDR2 YFSETQ. This CDR3 is built from 15 residues. CDR3 protein: CASSSNRVRNSPLHF. For the CDR3, the DNA is TGCGCCAGCAGCTCAAACAGGGTGCGGAATTCACCCCTCCACTTT.

V usage is TRBV19 and J usage is TRBJ2-5; D not certain. The germline V and J ends were trimmed by 5 bases and 6 bases, with 13 bases remaining between them. The length of the CDR3 is 13 residues. CDR1 LNHDA and CDR2 SQIVND come from the germline V gene (reference sequence). The DNA of the CDR3 is TGTGCCAGTAGTGAATCTCCGCGGAAGACCCAGTACTTC. Protein product: CASSESPRKTQYF.